The clone carrying this T cell receptor (beta chain) was picked up a small number of times. Germline V gives CDR1 PRHDT, CDR2 FYEKMQ (reference sequence). The CDR3 is 15 amino acids. V trimming: 6 bases; J trimming: 0 bases; junction bases outside the gene matches: 6. Described treatment: oral pan-JAK inhibitor, 5-10 mg twice daily. These data come from a study of CD8+ T cells in alopecia areata. It was cDNA, reverse transcribed from extracted RNA, that served as the sequencing template. This table comes from immunoSEQ multiplex PCR, and its TCRdb copy is limited to in-frame clones, with some not included. The sample comprises some 120,000 clones, around 50% of which are singletons, and more than 10% rests with the top ten.

The clonotype comes from a human donor with alopecia areata. V usage is TRBV13 and J usage is TRBJ1-1, with 8 bases aligning to TRBD1. Specimen: CD8+ T cells sorted from blood, collected at week 24, from a patient treated with tofacitinib. In nucleotides, the CDR3 is TGTGCCAGCAGTTCCTGGGACAGGTTGAACACTGAAGCTTTCTTT. This codes for CASSSWDRLNTEAFF. Using reference TRBV13 and TRBJ1-1 for the parts outside the CDR3, the full variable domain is AAGVIQSPRHLIKEKRETATLKCYPIPRHDTVYWYQQGPGQDPQFLISFYEKMQSDKGSIPDRFSAQQFSDYHSELNMSSLELGDSALYFCASSSWDRLNTEAFFGQGTRLTVV.